This T cell receptor beta chain was captured by sequencing in a study of T cells after yellow fever vaccination. Study observations and caveats: The CD4 and CD8 compartments had a small share of their clonotypes in common. Highly abundant clonotypes carried over from the bulk population could end up in FACS-sorted repertoires as contaminants. The booster response re-showed most primary clones: over 95% CD4, approximately 85% CD8.

5'RACE template switching produced TCR cDNA carrying a universal primer site and UMIs. MiXCR, applied by TCRdb to the 5' RACE reads, yields one record per CDR3 protein. The sample has about 500,000 distinct CDR3 sequences; around 17% are singletons. This clonotype has at least ten counts. The antigen remains unidentified. The CDR3 sequence is 13 residues long. Germline assignment: CDR1 SEHNR and CDR2 FQNEAQ (reference sequence). V was cut by 2 bases and J by 3 bases, with 7 bases left in between. Sequencing was performed on PBMCs, taken 4 to 5 days after the first yellow fever vaccination. This rearrangement joins TRBV7-9 to TRBJ1-2; D unresolved. The receptor's source is a young man who received the YFV17D yellow fever vaccine. As DNA, the CDR3 is TGTGCCAGCAGCTTAAGGGATTACTATGGCTACACCTTC. This translates into CASSLRDYYGYTF.